A selection of T cell receptor beta chains follows, all from one sample in a study of shared T cell receptors in the human thymus. The table came from immunoSEQ multiplex PCR; TCRdb's copy has only in-frame clones and leaves some out. Of fewer than 700,000 clones listed, roughly 90% are singletons. The same data also contributed to another study, on human thymus T cells.

Sequencing input: thymocytes. The receptors come from a boy younger than two with a congenital heart defect. The CDR3 runs from the conserved cysteine through the conserved F or W. A D gene is named only where the DNA matches it firmly. For some rows the clone size is stated as once, few or many, or as a class when expanded; others skip it.

NA	once	TRBJ2-5	TRBV6-5	CASRYGQQEHQETQYF	TGTGCCAGCAGGTACGGCCAGCAGGAACACCAAGAGACCCAGTACTTC
NA	NA	TRBJ2-1	TRBV7-8	CASSLHSGNEQFF	TGTGCCAGCAGCCTACACAGTGGCAATGAGCAGTTCTTC
TRBD1	NA	TRBJ2-7	TRBV4-2	CASSPYHGTDSYEQYF	TGTGCCAGCAGCCCTTATCACGGGACAGATTCCTACGAGCAGTACTTC
TRBD2	NA	TRBJ2-2	TRBV19	CASSPWHTSGSVTGELFF	TGTGCCAGTAGCCCCTGGCATACTAGCGGGAGCGTCACCGGGGAGCTGTTTTTT
NA	NA	TRBJ2-3	TRBV20-1	CTGGRADTQYF	TGCACCGGAGGCCGGGCAGATACGCAGTATTTT
TRBD2	NA	TRBJ2-5	TRBV9	CASSPAPILAGEGETQYF	TGTGCCAGCAGCCCGGCCCCAATACTAGCGGGGGAGGGAGAGACCCAGTACTTC
TRBD1	NA	TRBJ1-4	TRBV6-5	CASSSWGQPNEKLFF	TGTGCCAGCAGTTCATGGGGACAGCCTAATGAAAAACTGTTTTTT
TRBD2	once	TRBJ2-7	TRBV30	CAWSRASGSIDEQYF	TGTGCCTGGAGCCGGGCTAGCGGGAGTATCGACGAGCAGTACTTC
TRBD1	NA	TRBJ1-1	TRBV5-1	CASTKQGVNTEAFF	TGCGCCAGCACCAAACAGGGGGTGAACACTGAAGCTTTCTTT
NA	NA	TRBJ2-1	TRBV15	CATTFSPPGGEDSYNEQFF	TGTGCCACCACCTTTTCTCCGCCTGGCGGGGAAGATTCCTACAATGAGCAGTTCTTC
NA	once	TRBJ2-1	TRBV19	CASSRPAVSSYNEQFF	TGTGCCAGTAGTCGGCCAGCGGTCAGCTCCTACAATGAGCAGTTCTTC
TRBD2	NA	TRBJ2-5	TRBV4-3	CASTPGLAGKVGQETQYF	TGCGCCAGCACGCCCGGACTAGCGGGAAAGGTGGGTCAAGAGACCCAGTACTTC
NA	NA	TRBJ2-1	TRBV6-4	CASSKAGGRYNEQFF	TGTGCCAGCAGTAAGGCGGGTGGGAGATACAATGAGCAGTTCTTC
TRBD1	NA	TRBJ2-7	TRBV11-2	CASSETGERSYEQYF	TGTGCCAGCAGCGAGACAGGGGAAAGGTCCTACGAGCAGTACTTC
TRBD1	NA	TRBJ2-5	TRBV10-3	CAISRARTGRTRETQYF	TGTGCCATCAGTAGGGCCCGGACAGGCAGGACCAGAGAGACCCAGTACTTC
NA	NA	TRBJ2-3	TRBV27	CASRNTNTQYF	TGTGCCAGCAGAAACACGAATACGCAGTATTTT
TRBD2	NA	TRBJ2-3	TRBV4-2	CASSQDKRRESTDTQYF	TGTGCCAGCAGCCAAGATAAGAGGCGGGAGAGCACAGATACGCAGTATTTT
NA	NA	TRBJ2-1	TRBV14	CASSSRPQDSDEQFF	TGTGCCAGCAGCTCCCGGCCCCAGGACAGCGATGAGCAGTTCTTC
NA	NA	TRBJ1-5	TRBV19	CASQKIGQSQPQHF	TGTGCCAGTCAGAAAATCGGACAATCCCAGCCCCAGCATTTT
NA	NA	TRBJ2-1	TRBV28	CASSLTPRPLASSYNEQFF	TGTGCCAGCAGTTTGACCCCCCGCCCCCTAGCGAGCTCCTACAATGAGCAGTTCTTC
TRBD2	NA	TRBJ2-5	TRBV5-1	CASSLGLGGTQYF	TGCGCCAGCAGCCTGGGACTAGGTGGGACCCAGTACTTC
TRBD1	NA	TRBJ2-2	TRBV27	CASSHRLQGAGGELFF	TGTGCCAGCAGCCACCGCCTACAGGGGGCAGGTGGGGAGCTGTTTTTT
NA	once	TRBJ2-1	TRBV6-5	CASSYRWEGGYNEQFF	TGTGCCAGCAGTTATAGGTGGGAGGGGGGCTACAATGAGCAGTTCTTC
NA	once	TRBJ1-5	TRBV20-1	CTRLCQPQHF	TGCACCCGGTTGTGTCAGCCCCAGCATTTT
TRBD2	NA	TRBJ2-1	TRBV27	CASSPQGLASYNEQFF	TGTGCCAGCAGTCCACAGGGACTAGCGAGTTACAATGAGCAGTTCTTC
NA	NA	TRBJ2-4	TRBV6-6	CASSYSWLYIQYF	TGTGCCAGCAGTTACTCGTGGCTCTACATTCAGTACTTC
NA	NA	TRBJ2-7	TRBV5-1	CASSLDRTTYEQYF	TGCGCCAGCAGCTTGGACAGGACCACCTACGAGCAGTACTTC
NA	NA	TRBJ2-4	TRBV15	CATSTRPRDSPLETKNIQYF	TGTGCCACCAGCACAAGACCCCGGGACTCCCCCTTGGAGACCAAAAACATTCAGTACTTC
NA	NA	TRBJ2-3	TRBV11-2	CASSLGGGTGTDTQYF	TGTGCCAGCAGCTTAGGGGGCGGGACGGGCACAGATACGCAGTATTTT
TRBD2	NA	TRBJ2-5	TRBV2	CASPGGLAGGDPLGPALQETQYF	TGTGCCAGCCCCGGGGGACTAGCGGGAGGAGACCCCCTCGGGCCGGCCCTCCAAGAGACCCAGTACTTC
NA	NA	TRBJ1-1	TRBV30	CAWSVLASRAGVTEAFF	TGTGCCTGGAGTGTACTGGCGTCACGGGCAGGGGTCACTGAAGCTTTCTTT
NA	once	TRBJ2-1	TRBV4-1	CASSHHDWYNEQFF	TGCGCCAGCAGCCACCATGACTGGTACAATGAGCAGTTCTTC
NA	NA	TRBJ1-1	TRBV5-1	CASSLATGQGMNTEAFF	TGCGCCAGCAGCTTGGCCACTGGGCAGGGAATGAACACTGAAGCTTTCTTT
TRBD2	NA	TRBJ2-5	TRBV18	CASSPVGRAPETQYF	TGTGCCAGCTCACCAGTCGGGAGGGCCCCAGAGACCCAGTACTTC
TRBD2	NA	TRBJ2-5	TRBV9	CASSTFGGEETQYF	TGTGCCAGCAGCACTTTCGGGGGGGAAGAGACCCAGTACTTC
NA	once	TRBJ2-5	TRBV11-2	CASSFFGERETQYF	TGTGCCAGCAGCTTTTTCGGGGAAAGGGAGACCCAGTACTTC
NA	NA	TRBJ2-5	TRBV14	CASSRYWRDPVQETQYF	TGTGCCAGCAGCCGCTATTGGAGGGATCCAGTTCAAGAGACCCAGTACTTC
TRBD1	NA	TRBJ2-1	TRBV5-1	CASSKDRGRSGEQFF	TGCGCCAGCAGCAAGGACAGGGGGCGCTCAGGTGAGCAGTTCTTC
NA	NA	TRBJ2-2	TRBV19	CASSDASRTGELFF	TGTGCCAGTAGTGACGCATCGAGGACCGGGGAGCTGTTTTTT
TRBD2	NA	TRBJ2-7	TRBV5-4	CASSLVASGAGPYEQYF	TGTGCCAGCAGCTTGGTGGCTAGCGGGGCCGGGCCGTACGAGCAGTACTTC
TRBD1	NA	TRBJ2-7	TRBV4-3	CASSQGTGRGYEQYF	TGCGCCAGCAGCCAGGGGACAGGGCGGGGCTACGAGCAGTACTTC
NA	NA	TRBJ1-5	TRBV4-1	CASSPTPGHNSNQPQHF	TGCGCCAGCAGCCCAACACCGGGACACAATAGCAATCAGCCCCAGCATTTT
TRBD1	NA	TRBJ1-2	TRBV7-9	CASSLLEGQFYGYTF	TGTGCCAGCAGCTTATTAGAGGGACAGTTTTATGGCTACACCTTC
NA	NA	TRBJ2-7	TRBV6-1	CASSGIQGPPYEQYF	TGTGCCAGCAGTGGGATTCAGGGGCCCCCCTACGAGCAGTACTTC
NA	NA	TRBJ1-2	TRBV30	CAWSVPRASYGYTF	TGTGCCTGGAGTGTCCCCAGGGCAAGCTATGGCTACACCTTC
NA	NA	TRBJ1-2	TRBV6-5	CASSYSILVGGYGYTF	TGTGCCAGCAGTTACTCGATTCTTGTGGGGGGCTATGGCTACACCTTC
NA	NA	TRBJ1-5	TRBV7-2	CASSLGAGPQPQHF	TGTGCCAGCAGCTTAGGGGCGGGTCCCCAGCCCCAGCATTTT
NA	NA	TRBJ2-2	TRBV11-2	CASSQERSETGELFF	TGTGCCAGCAGCCAAGAGAGGTCTGAGACCGGGGAGCTGTTTTTT
NA	NA	TRBJ1-1	TRBV5-6	CASSSLPRGRNTEAFF	TGTGCCAGCAGCTCGCTCCCCAGGGGTCGAAACACTGAAGCTTTCTTT
TRBD1	NA	TRBJ2-7	TRBV5-4	CASSRDRVSEQYF	TGTGCCAGCAGCCGGGACAGGGTGTCCGAGCAGTACTTC
TRBD2	NA	TRBJ2-3	TRBV7-2	CASSATSGASTDTQYF	TGTGCCAGCAGTGCTACTAGCGGGGCTAGCACAGATACGCAGTATTTT
NA	NA	TRBJ2-5	TRBV29-1	CSVEQGGGETQYF	TGCAGCGTTGAACAGGGAGGGGGGGAGACCCAGTACTTC
TRBD1	NA	TRBJ2-1	TRBV7-2	CASSSAWDSYNEQFF	TGTGCCAGCAGCTCAGCCTGGGACAGCTACAATGAGCAGTTCTTC